This T cell receptor beta chain emerged from a study of T cell repertoires in cytomegalovirus infection. About the research overall: Carrying CMV and the relevant HLA type showed in public TCR beta signatures.

Regarding the study as a whole: Carriers of CMV plus the relevant HLA were identified by cumulative public TCR beta family frequency.

The CDR3 runs 13 residues. With 2 bases removed from V and 5 bases from J, the gap between germline ends came to 9 bases. Germline V gene sequence: CDR1 LGHNA, CDR2 YSLEER. This clonotype was picked up a small number of times. Its specificity is not known. TCRdb fed the reads into MiXCR, producing one record per CDR3 protein. The table records hundreds of thousands of distinct CDR3 sequences, more than 9% of them present only once. The chain links TRBV4-3 to TRBJ1-2; TRBD1 is a possible D gene (5 bases). This sequence was found in a human donor in good health (CMV status not recorded). Some clones in this sample may be carry-over from other donors' samples. The sequenced sample consisted of PBMCs. The CDR3 here is CASSQSGIYGYTF. In DNA, the CDR3 is TGCGCCAGCAGCCAATCAGGGATTTATGGCTACACCTTC.